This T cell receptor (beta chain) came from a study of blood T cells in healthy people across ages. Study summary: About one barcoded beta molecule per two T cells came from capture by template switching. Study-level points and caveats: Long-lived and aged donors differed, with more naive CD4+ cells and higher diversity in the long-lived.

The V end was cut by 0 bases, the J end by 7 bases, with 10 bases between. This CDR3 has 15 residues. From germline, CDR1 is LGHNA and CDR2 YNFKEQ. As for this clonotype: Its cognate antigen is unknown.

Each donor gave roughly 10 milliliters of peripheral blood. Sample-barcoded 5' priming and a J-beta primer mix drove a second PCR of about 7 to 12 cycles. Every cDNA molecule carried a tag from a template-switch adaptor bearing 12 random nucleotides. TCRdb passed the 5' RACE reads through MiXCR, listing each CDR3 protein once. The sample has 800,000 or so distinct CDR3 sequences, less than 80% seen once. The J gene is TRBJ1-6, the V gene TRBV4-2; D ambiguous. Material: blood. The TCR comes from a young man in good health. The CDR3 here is CASSQDLAPNSPLHF. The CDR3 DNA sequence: TGTGCCAGCAGCCAAGATCTCGCCCCGAATTCACCCCTCCACTTT.